This T cell receptor (beta chain) was found in a study of blood T cell repertoires in COVID-19. Study processing details: Nucleated cell number was recorded as an estimate derived from reference gene primer amplification. Assay used: immunoSEQ multiplex PCR; TCRdb lists only in-frame clones, some missing. From that table come the V and J calls and clone size; the DNA was used to work out D and trimming. The profile covers fewer than 350,000 clones, with about 86% appearing a single time and roughly 2.1% taken by the ten largest. Trimming stripped 4 bases from V and 2 bases from J, with 22 bases between. Per germline, CDR1 SGHTS and CDR2 YDEGEE. The CDR3 is made up of 17 amino acids.

This receptor was identified in a woman younger than 45 who had recovered from COVID-19. The gene calls are TRBV5-8 and TRBJ2-7; the D gene is possibly TRBD1 (6 bases). The material sequenced was peripheral blood. As DNA, the CDR3 is TGTGCCAGCAGCGGGGGCCGTGACGGTGATGATCCCTACGAGCAGTACTTC. It translates to CASSGGRDGDDPYEQYF.